The 30 T cell receptor beta chains reported below all come from one sample, sequenced in a study of graft-versus-host responses after intestinal transplantation. The antigens these receptors bind are not known. Sequencing was performed with immunoSEQ multiplex PCR; in TCRdb, only in-frame clones are kept and a portion is missing. The sample lists tens of thousands of clones, 90% to 95% occurring once. Sequences were derived from unstimulated CD4+ T cells sorted from spleen or lymph node cells, sampled before transplant. Every receptor here comes from a human donor who was the organ donor for an intestinal transplant.

The chain couples TRBV7-2 to TRBJ2-7, with D perhaps TRBD2 (6 bases). CDR3 length: 14 amino acids. Germline V lookup: CDR1 SGHTA, CDR2 FQGNSA. V shed 5 bases and J shed 1 base, with 12 bases lying between them. The CDR3 DNA sequence: TGTGCCAGCAGCCCCCGGGACTTGTCCTACGAGCAGTACTTC. Protein product: CASSPRDLSYEQYF. The full variable domain, rest sourced from reference TRBV7-2 and TRBJ2-7, is GAGVSQSPSNKVTEKGKDVELRCDPISGHTALYWYRQSLGQGLEFLIYFQGNSAPDKSGLPSDRFSAERTGGSVSTLTIQRTQQEDSAVYLCASSPRDLSYEQYFGPGTRLTVT.

This chain connects TRBV15 to TRBJ1-1; D is perhaps TRBD1 (5 bases). V was cut by 5 bases and J by 2 bases, with 12 bases left in between. CDR1 LNHNV and CDR2 YYDKDF come from the germline V gene (reference sequence). The CDR3 is 14 residues long. CDR3 loop: CATSGTGVNTEAFF. CDR3 bases: TGTGCCACCAGCGGAACAGGAGTTAACACTGAAGCTTTCTTT.

V usage is TRBV27 and J usage is TRBJ2-6; D might be TRBD2 (6 bases). This CDR3 is built from 15 residues. Germline V gene lookup returns CDR1 MNHEY and CDR2 SMNVEV (reference sequence). V gave up 3 bases and J gave up 2 bases, with 8 bases separating them. This CDR3 is CASSFWGAGANVLTF. CDR3 sequence (DNA): TGTGCCAGCAGTTTTTGGGGGGCTGGGGCCAACGTCCTGACTTTC.

The chain has TRBV29-1 and TRBJ2-5, with D tentatively TRBD1 (6 bases). The V end lost 6 bases, the J end lost 0 bases, and 23 bases lay between the germline ends. Germline V lookup: CDR1 SQVTM, CDR2 ANQGSEA. The CDR3 runs to 17 residues. The CDR3 sequence is CSVEPLNRERYQETQYF. CDR3 coding DNA: TGCAGCGTGGAGCCCTTAAACAGGGAAAGGTACCAAGAGACCCAGTACTTC.

This chain joins TRBV14 and TRBJ2-7, with TRBD2 identical over 7 bases. V gave up 4 bases and J gave up 2 bases; unmatched junction bases: 17. CDR1 is SGHDN and CDR2 is FVKESK in the germline V gene. The CDR3 covers 18 residues. The DNA for the CDR3 is TGTGCCAGCAGCCGGTATGCAGGGTATGGCGCGGGGGCCTACGAGCAGTACTTC. This translates into CASSRYAGYGAGAYEQYF.

The rearrangement uses TRBV30 and TRBJ2-6; D perhaps matches TRBD1 (7 bases). CDR3 length equals 15 residues. Germline CDR1 reads GTSNPN; CDR2 reads SVGIG (reference sequence). Deletions cut 3 bases from V and 0 bases from J, with 9 bases between. CDR3 in amino acids: CAWSQGGSGANVLTF. DNA for the CDR3: TGTGCCTGGAGCCAGGGGGGCTCTGGGGCCAACGTCCTGACTTTC.

The rearrangement links TRBV6-6 to TRBJ1-2, with a weak D call TRBD1 (5 bases). Trimming left V 2 bases short and J 2 bases short, with 9 bases between. Germline CDR1 and CDR2: MNHNY and SVGAGI (reference sequence). The CDR3 has 14 amino acids. CDR3 DNA: TGTGCCAGCAGTTACCTTGGGACCAACTATGGCTACACCTTC. The encoded protein is CASSYLGTNYGYTF.

The rearrangement links TRBV30 to TRBJ2-5; possible D gene TRBD1, 5 bases. V was cut by 4 bases and J by 2 bases, with 5 bases left in between. Germline CDR1 GTSNPN, CDR2 SVGIG (reference sequence). The length of the CDR3 is 11 residues. CDR3 region: CAWTGQETQYF. Written as DNA, the CDR3 is TGTGCCTGGACAGGGCAAGAGACCCAGTACTTC.

The chain employs TRBV7-2 and TRBJ2-7, with D unclear. From germline, CDR1 is SGHTA and CDR2 FQGNSA. Trimming shortened V by 5 bases and J by 1 base, and 12 bases separated the two germline ends. This CDR3 is 14 amino acids long. For the CDR3, the DNA is TGTGCCAGCAGCCCCCCCCCGGGTTCCTACGAGCAGTACTTC. Protein: CASSPPPGSYEQYF.

The chain recombines TRBV25-1 with TRBJ2-1; the match to TRBD2 covers 10 bases. V was pared by 8 bases and J by 7 bases, with 8 bases of the junction left unmatched. Germline V gene lookup returns CDR1 MGHDK and CDR2 SYGVNS. This CDR3 has 14 amino acids. The CDR3 region has the DNA TGTGCCAGCCAACTAGCGGGGAGTACAAATGAGCAGTTCTTC. This sequence encodes CASQLAGSTNEQFF.

The chain carries TRBV18 and TRBJ2-5; D is possibly TRBD1 (6 bases). Germline CDR1 is KGHSH and CDR2 is LQKENI. V was pared by 2 bases and J by 4 bases, with 11 bases between. The CDR3 is made up of 14 amino acids. CDR3 sequence: CASSPTQGRETQYF. In nucleotides, the CDR3 is TGTGCCAGCTCACCAACACAGGGTCGAGAGACCCAGTACTTC.

The chain links TRBV27 to TRBJ2-3; 12 bases match TRBD1. Per germline, CDR1 MNHEY and CDR2 SMNVEV (reference sequence). V lost 3 bases to trimming and J lost 7 bases; unmatched junction nucleotides: 2. The CDR3 has 14 amino acids. CDR3 DNA: TGTGCCAGCAGTTTGGGACAGGGGGCCTATACGCAGTATTTT. It is translated as CASSLGQGAYTQYF.

The chain uses TRBV6-6 and TRBJ1-5; TRBD1 matches 9 bases. Germline V gene data show CDR1 as MNHNY and CDR2 as SVGAGI (reference sequence). V was clipped by 4 bases and J by 3 bases; unmatched bases: 4. CDR3 length: 15 residues. The CDR3 coding sequence is TGTGCCAGCAGTTTTACAGGGGGCCCCAATCAGCCCCAGCATTTT. Translation gives CASSFTGGPNQPQHF.

This chain links TRBV7-2 with TRBJ2-5; the D is unclear. Per the germline V gene, CDR1 is SGHTA and CDR2 is FQGNSA. The CDR3 runs to 14 residues. The V gene lost 1 base and the J gene lost 1 base, with 7 bases spanning the gap. DNA for the CDR3: TGTGCCAGCAGCTTAGTCTGGACCCAAGAGACCCAGTACTTC. Protein product: CASSLVWTQETQYF.

The chain has TRBV4-3 and TRBJ2-6; D is perhaps TRBD1 or TRBD2 (7 bases each). The V end was cut by 3 bases, the J end by 0 bases, with 12 bases between. CDR3 size: 17 residues. The V gene's germline CDR1 is LGHNA and CDR2 YSLEER. The CDR3 bases are TGCGCCAGCAGCCACGCCAGGGGGGGCTCTGGGGCCAACGTCCTGACTTTC. It specifies CASSHARGGSGANVLTF.

The chain recombines TRBV5-6 with TRBJ1-3, with D possibly TRBD1 on 5 matching bases. This CDR3 has 14 residues. Germline V gives CDR1 SGHDT, CDR2 YYEEEE. Trimming took 0 bases from V and 7 from J, leaving 11 bases between them. CDR3 region: CASSLEVGANTIYF. CDR3 DNA sequence: TGTGCCAGCAGCTTGGAGGTCGGGGCGAACACCATATATTTT.

V gene TRBV6-6 combines with J gene TRBJ1-4, with 9 bases lining up with TRBD1. J was trimmed by 0 bases and V by 5 bases; bases with no gene match: 4. Germline V gene data show CDR1 as MNHNY and CDR2 as SVGAGI (reference sequence). The CDR3 totals 16 residues. CDR3 amino acids: CASSPGQGATNEKLFF. The CDR3 nucleotides read TGTGCCAGCAGTCCGGGACAGGGAGCAACTAATGAAAAACTGTTTTTT.

The DNA for the CDR3 is TGTGCCAGCAGTTTTTTAGGGTACGGAGATCAGCCCCAGCATTTT. It codes for CASSFLGYGDQPQHF. The V and J genes are TRBV27 and TRBJ1-5; D gene unclear. CDR1 and CDR2 (germline): MNHEY, SMNVEV (reference sequence). The CDR3 totals 15 residues. Between the trimmed V and J ends, which lost 3 bases and 5 bases, there was a span of 14 bases.

The genes are TRBV29-1 and TRBJ1-1; D is unclear. Per the germline V gene, CDR1 is SQVTM and CDR2 is ANQGSEA. V lost 4 bases to trimming and J lost 2 bases, with 11 bases between them. The CDR3 consists of 13 residues. The CDR3, as DNA: TGCAGCGTTGTTGTCAGAGAAAACACTGAAGCTTTCTTT. Protein: CSVVVRENTEAFF.

The V gene is TRBV18, the J gene TRBJ2-5; D gene unclear. The germline V gene encodes CDR1 KGHSH and CDR2 LQKENI. CDR3 length equals 13 residues. Trimming took 0 bases from V and 0 from J, leaving 2 bases between them. The CDR3 sequence is CASSPPHQETQYF. In DNA, the CDR3 is TGTGCCAGCTCACCACCCCACCAAGAGACCCAGTACTTC.

This sequence joins TRBV7-8 and TRBJ1-4, with D unresolved. Trimming removed 3 bases at V and 2 bases at J, with 13 bases between. Germline V lookup: CDR1 SGHVS, CDR2 FQNEAQ. The CDR3 covers 16 residues. The CDR3 is CASSFRAGRTNEKLFF. In DNA, the CDR3 is TGTGCCAGCAGCTTTCGGGCAGGTCGGACTAATGAAAAACTGTTTTTT.

V and J are TRBV9 and TRBJ2-5; maybe TRBD1 (6 bases). The germline V gene has CDR1 SGDLS and CDR2 YYNGEE. V lost 4 bases, J lost 3 bases, and 16 bases lay in between. This CDR3 region has 15 residues. The CDR3, as DNA: TGTGCCAGCAGCTCGACGGACAGAAAGGAAGAGACCCAGTACTTC. The encoded protein is CASSSTDRKEETQYF. Looking up the rest from reference TRBV9 and TRBJ2-5 gives the full variable domain: DSGVTQTPKHLITATGQRVTLRCSPRSGDLSVYWYQQSLDQGLQFLIQYYNGEERAKGNILERFSAQQFPDLHSELNLSSLELGDSALYFCASSSTDRKEETQYFGPGTRLLVL.

This rearrangement joins TRBV7-2 to TRBJ1-6, with D unresolved. The V and J ends lost 2 bases and 9 bases respectively, with 8 bases between them. Germline V gene sequence: CDR1 SGHTA, CDR2 FQGNSA. CDR3 length: 13 amino acids. The CDR3 DNA sequence: TGTGCCAGCAGCTTAAGGCAGTTTTCACCCCTCCACTTT. This sequence encodes CASSLRQFSPLHF.

CDR3 DNA sequence: TGTGCCAGCAGCTTTCATCGCGAGCAGTACTTC. Protein product: CASSFHREQYF. The chain recombines TRBV7-2 with TRBJ2-7; no definite D call. Germline V gene lookup returns CDR1 SGHTA and CDR2 FQGNSA. The ends were cut back, 3 bases at V and 6 bases at J, with 6 bases in the middle. The CDR3 length is 11 residues.

The rearrangement joins TRBV25-1 to TRBJ2-7, with D hard to call. Germline loops: CDR1 MGHDK, CDR2 SYGVNS. Deletions cut 5 bases from V and 2 bases from J, with 13 bases between. The CDR3 runs to 14 residues. DNA for the CDR3: TGTGCCAGCAGTCTTCAAGAACAAACCTACGAGCAGTACTTC. This codes for CASSLQEQTYEQYF.

The V and J genes are TRBV7-2 and TRBJ2-7, with 7 bases fitting TRBD1. Germline CDR1 is SGHTA and CDR2 is FQGNSA. CDR3 length equals 15 residues. The J segment lost 3 bases and the V segment lost 0 bases, leaving 5 bases of the junction unmatched. CDR3 protein: CASSLASSGGYEQYF. The CDR3 bases are TGTGCCAGCAGCTTAGCGTCGTCAGGGGGCTACGAGCAGTACTTC.

The chain is built from TRBV19 and TRBJ1-1; D call uncertain. CDR1 is LNHDA, CDR2 SQIVND, per germline (reference sequence). V lost 3 bases to trimming and J lost 4 bases, with 12 bases between them. CDR3 size: 14 residues. The CDR3 spells CASSIGGFSTEAFF. The CDR3 DNA sequence: TGTGCCAGTAGTATTGGAGGGTTCAGCACTGAAGCTTTCTTT.

The gene calls are TRBV6-1 and TRBJ1-2, with 7 bases aligning to TRBD1. Trimming removed 2 bases from V and 3 bases from J; junction bases left unmatched: 0. CDR1 and CDR2 from the germline V gene are MNHNS and SASEGT. The CDR3 covers 13 residues. The CDR3 nucleotides read TGTGCCAGCAGTGAACAGGGGGACTATGGCTACACCTTC. This translates into CASSEQGDYGYTF.

V usage is TRBV5-4 and J usage is TRBJ1-3, with D possibly being TRBD1 (5 bases). Germline CDR1 SGHNT, CDR2 YYREEE (reference sequence). The CDR3 covers 16 residues. V shed 4 bases and J shed 3 bases, with 17 bases lying between them. CDR3 sequence (DNA): TGTGCCAGCAGCCCGGGGGGGATCTATGGTGGAAACACCATATATTTT. This codes for CASSPGGIYGGNTIYF.

J is TRBJ2-5 and V is TRBV12-5, with D perhaps being TRBD1 or TRBD2 (5 bases each). CDR3 size: 13 residues. Trimming shortened V by 4 bases and J by 12 bases, and 18 bases separated the two germline ends. CDR1 and CDR2 (germline): LGHNT, FRNRAP. CDR3 protein: CASGSPTERGKYF. Here the CDR3 DNA reads TGTGCTAGTGGTTCCCCGACCGAGAGGGGAAAGTACTTC.